The clone carrying this TCR beta chain occurred many times. This sample stems from a study of metastatic and nonmetastatic thyroid tumors. In the authors' methods: A distant-metastasis classifier for papillary thyroid cancer was built using CDR3 differences across clinicopathological groups. Through MiXCR, TCRdb re-clonotyped the PCR reads. These V and J calls are TCRdb output, not the study's own analysis. The table shows fewer than 9,000 clones, with approximately 32% occurring only once. No patient received treatment before thyroid surgery. The specimen was tumor tissue. The receptor's source is a female donor with papillary thyroid cancer or a benign thyroid nodule (not recorded which). Some clones in this sample may be carry-over from other donors' samples.

CDR3 in DNA: TGCAGTGCTACCGATCAAGGGAAGCCCCAGCATTTT. Protein sequence: CSATDQGKPQHF. The chain employs TRBV20-1 and TRBJ1-5, with D unclear. Germline V lookup: CDR1 DFQATT, CDR2 SNEGSKA (reference sequence). This CDR3 contains 12 residues. V lost 4 bases and J 8 bases, leaving 12 bases between the germline ends.